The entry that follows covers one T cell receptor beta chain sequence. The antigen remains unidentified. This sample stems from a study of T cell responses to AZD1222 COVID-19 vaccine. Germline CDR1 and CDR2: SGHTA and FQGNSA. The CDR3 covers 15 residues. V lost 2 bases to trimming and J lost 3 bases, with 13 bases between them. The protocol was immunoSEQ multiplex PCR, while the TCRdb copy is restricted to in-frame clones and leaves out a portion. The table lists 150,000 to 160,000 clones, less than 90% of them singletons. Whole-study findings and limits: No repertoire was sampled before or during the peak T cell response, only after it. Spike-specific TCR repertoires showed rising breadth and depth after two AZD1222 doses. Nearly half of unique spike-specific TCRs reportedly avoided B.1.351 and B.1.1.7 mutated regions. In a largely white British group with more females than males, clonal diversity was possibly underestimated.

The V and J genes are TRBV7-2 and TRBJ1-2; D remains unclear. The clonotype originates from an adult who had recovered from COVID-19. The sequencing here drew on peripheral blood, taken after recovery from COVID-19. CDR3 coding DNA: TGTGCCAGCAGCTTACACGCGGGCCAGCACTATGGCTACACCTTC. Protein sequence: CASSLHAGQHYGYTF.